This T cell receptor (beta chain) was sequenced in a study of T cell changes during pregnancy in multiple sclerosis. Repertoires were generated with immunoSEQ multiplex PCR, while TCRdb's copy carries only in-frame clones and drops some. The table has tens of thousands of clones, around 92% seen once. Germline lookup yields CDR1 SEHNR and CDR2 FQNEAQ (reference sequence). The V end lost 1 base, the J end lost 7 bases, and 8 bases lay between the germline ends. The CDR3 has 13 residues. The rearrangement links TRBV7-9 to TRBJ2-1; maybe TRBD2 (6 bases). The material was peripheral blood, obtained in the third trimester of pregnancy. The sequence came from a female donor in good health, enrolled as a control in a pregnancy study. CDR3 sequence reads: CASSLVGGNEQFF. For the CDR3, the DNA is TGTGCCAGCAGCTTAGTTGGGGGGAATGAGCAGTTCTTC.